Included here is one T cell receptor (beta chain) sequence, with context. This sample stems from a study of T cell changes during pregnancy in multiple sclerosis. The CDR3 is 15 amino acids. Germline loops: CDR1 MNHNS, CDR2 SASEGT. V lost 2 bases and J lost 3, with 14 bases in between. Here immunoSEQ multiplex PCR was the method, and the copy in TCRdb shows in-frame clones only, minus some. The sample yields almost 50,000 clones, approximately 93% seen once. Sequenced here: CD4+ T cells from peripheral blood mononuclear cells, sampled in the third trimester of pregnancy. The chain combines TRBV6-1 with TRBJ2-7; a weak D match, TRBD1 (6 bases). This receptor was identified in a female donor with multiple sclerosis, enrolled in a pregnancy study. This CDR3 reads CASSEHRQDFYEQYF. CDR3 nucleotides: TGTGCCAGCAGTGAACACCGACAGGATTTCTACGAGCAGTACTTC.